Detailed here is one T cell receptor (beta chain). The target antigen is unknown. The sample comes from a study of blood T cells in healthy people across ages. Study results and limitations: Higher diversity, along with more naive CD4+ cells, distinguished long-lived donors from aged donors. Among T cells, TCR beta diversity per million cells dropped roughly linearly as age rose.

Using a J-beta primer mix together with a sample-barcoded 5' primer, a second PCR was run for roughly 7 to 11 cycles. Researchers report that a template-switch adaptor with 12 random nucleotides tagged each cDNA molecule. MiXCR, run by TCRdb on the 5' RACE reads, gives a single entry per CDR3 protein. In the table there are 550,000 to 600,000 distinct CDR3 sequences, about 25% of which are singletons. V was cut by 5 bases and J by 10 bases, with 19 bases left in between. This CDR3 has 14 residues. Germline CDR1 reads MDHEN; CDR2 reads SYDVKM. The chain carries TRBV28 and TRBJ2-3; D may be TRBD1 or TRBD2 (5 bases each). This TCR came from a woman between 65 and 79 years old in good health. Sequencing input: blood. The CDR3 spells CASSPREGFRAQYF. CDR3 DNA: TGTGCCAGCAGTCCTCGCGAGGGGTTCCGTGCGCAGTATTTT.